The rows below give T cell receptor beta chains drawn from one sample of a study of blood T cell repertoires in COVID-19. Sequencing used immunoSEQ multiplex PCR; TCRdb keeps in-frame clones, though not all of them. In the table there are around 67,000 clones, 70% to 90% of which are singletons. What was sequenced was peripheral blood. The receptors come from a woman of 80 years or more with acute or convalescent COVID-19. The CDR3 runs from the conserved cysteine through the conserved F or W. The order of the fields is clone size, D gene, V gene, J gene, CDR3 protein, CDR3 DNA. D genes are given only for firm matches. Clone size appears in some rows only: once, few, many, or a class for an expanded clone.

clone_size: -; d_call: -; v_call: TRBV11-3; j_call: TRBJ2-2; cdr3_aa: CASSLGPSTGELFF; cdr3_nt: TGTGCCAGCAGCTTAGGCCCTAGTACCGGGGAGCTGTTTTTT
clone_size: medium-sized; d_call: -; v_call: TRBV27; j_call: TRBJ2-7; cdr3_aa: CASSLQEYGGEQYF; cdr3_nt: TGTGCCAGCAGTTTACAGGAGTACGGGGGCGAGCAGTACTTC
clone_size: -; d_call: -; v_call: TRBV6-6; j_call: TRBJ1-2; cdr3_aa: CASSGRAGANYGYTF; cdr3_nt: TGTGCCAGCAGCGGCAGGGCGGGAGCTAACTATGGCTACACCTTC
clone_size: -; d_call: TRBD1; v_call: TRBV29-1; j_call: TRBJ1-2; cdr3_aa: CSVEGDRAGYTF; cdr3_nt: TGCAGCGTTGAAGGGGACAGGGCAGGCTACACCTTC
clone_size: -; d_call: TRBD1; v_call: TRBV6-5; j_call: TRBJ2-2; cdr3_aa: CASSYVRGSGELFF; cdr3_nt: TGTGCCAGCAGTTACGTCAGGGGGTCCGGGGAGCTGTTTTTT
clone_size: few; d_call: -; v_call: TRBV2; j_call: TRBJ2-6; cdr3_aa: CASSAGVGSGGANVLTF; cdr3_nt: TGTGCCAGCAGTGCGGGTGTAGGATCTGGGGGGGCCAACGTCCTGACTTTC
clone_size: few; d_call: -; v_call: TRBV28; j_call: TRBJ1-2; cdr3_aa: CASSLDRKGYTF; cdr3_nt: TGTGCCAGCAGTTTGGACAGAAAGGGCTACACCTTC
clone_size: -; d_call: -; v_call: TRBV12-3/TRBV12-4; j_call: TRBJ1-5; cdr3_aa: CASRGYRNQPQHF; cdr3_nt: TGTGCCAGCAGGGGGTACAGGAATCAGCCCCAGCATTTT
clone_size: -; d_call: -; v_call: TRBV10-1; j_call: TRBJ2-1; cdr3_aa: CASSESGRGLGGNEQFF; cdr3_nt: TGCGCCAGCAGTGAGTCGGGTCGGGGCCTCGGGGGTAATGAGCAGTTCTTC
clone_size: -; d_call: -; v_call: TRBV5-1; j_call: TRBJ2-5; cdr3_aa: CASKKDRGDGRTETQYF; cdr3_nt: TGCGCCAGCAAGAAAGACAGGGGAGACGGGAGGACAGAGACCCAGTACTTC
clone_size: -; d_call: TRBD1; v_call: TRBV10-3; j_call: TRBJ1-6; cdr3_aa: CAIRGQDQSPLHF; cdr3_nt: TGTGCCATCAGAGGACAGGACCAATCACCCCTCCACTTT
clone_size: once; d_call: TRBD1; v_call: TRBV6-5; j_call: TRBJ1-4; cdr3_aa: CASSIPQGADEKLFF; cdr3_nt: TGTGCCAGCAGTATACCACAGGGGGCGGATGAAAAACTGTTTTTT
clone_size: -; d_call: -; v_call: TRBV6-5; j_call: TRBJ2-7; cdr3_aa: CASSVLTAGQYF; cdr3_nt: TGTGCCAGCAGCGTCCTGACAGCAGGGCAGTACTTC
clone_size: -; d_call: TRBD2; v_call: TRBV4-2; j_call: TRBJ2-3; cdr3_aa: CASSQSLAGLSTDTQYF; cdr3_nt: TGTGCCAGCAGCCAGTCCCTAGCGGGGCTTAGCACAGATACGCAGTATTTT
clone_size: -; d_call: TRBD2; v_call: TRBV7-9; j_call: TRBJ2-3; cdr3_aa: CASSLDGSGGSTDTQYF; cdr3_nt: TGTGCCAGCAGCTTAGATGGTAGCGGGGGGAGCACAGATACGCAGTATTTT
clone_size: -; d_call: -; v_call: TRBV4-3; j_call: TRBJ1-2; cdr3_aa: CASSRDLTGIYGYTF; cdr3_nt: TGCGCCAGCAGCCGCGATTTAACAGGGATCTATGGCTACACCTTC
clone_size: once; d_call: TRBD2; v_call: TRBV18; j_call: TRBJ2-5; cdr3_aa: CASSATSGGHSGETQYF; cdr3_nt: TGTGCCAGCTCAGCAACTAGCGGGGGCCACTCCGGGGAGACCCAGTACTTC
clone_size: -; d_call: TRBD2; v_call: TRBV6-2/TRBV6-3; j_call: TRBJ2-1; cdr3_aa: CASSYRTRAGNEQFF; cdr3_nt: TGTGCCAGCAGTTACCGGACTAGAGCGGGCAATGAGCAGTTCTTC
clone_size: -; d_call: TRBD2; v_call: TRBV6-5; j_call: TRBJ2-3; cdr3_aa: CASSTAGVRTDTQYF; cdr3_nt: TGTGCCAGCAGCACAGCGGGAGTTCGGACAGATACGCAGTATTTT
clone_size: -; d_call: -; v_call: TRBV5-1; j_call: TRBJ1-3; cdr3_aa: CASSLDATVPSGNTIYF; cdr3_nt: TGCGCCAGCAGCTTGGACGCGACAGTCCCCTCTGGAAACACCATATATTTT
clone_size: few; d_call: -; v_call: TRBV28; j_call: TRBJ2-7; cdr3_aa: CATGRAYEQYF; cdr3_nt: TGTGCTACAGGAAGGGCCTACGAGCAGTACTTC
clone_size: few; d_call: -; v_call: TRBV5-5; j_call: TRBJ2-5; cdr3_aa: CASSFSPQETQYF; cdr3_nt: TGTGCCAGCAGCTTCTCCCCGCAAGAGACCCAGTACTTC
clone_size: few; d_call: TRBD1; v_call: TRBV7-9; j_call: TRBJ1-4; cdr3_aa: CASSSARGLTEKLFF; cdr3_nt: TGTGCCAGCAGCTCGGCCAGGGGGCTCACTGAAAAACTGTTTTTT
clone_size: -; d_call: TRBD1; v_call: TRBV5-1; j_call: TRBJ2-7; cdr3_aa: CASTRTGTDQYEQYF; cdr3_nt: TGCGCCAGCACAAGGACCGGGACAGACCAATACGAGCAGTACTTC
clone_size: once; d_call: TRBD1; v_call: TRBV5-1; j_call: TRBJ2-1; cdr3_aa: CASSSGQSDEQFF; cdr3_nt: TGCGCCAGCAGCTCGGGACAGTCGGATGAGCAGTTCTTC
clone_size: -; d_call: TRBD2; v_call: TRBV4-1; j_call: TRBJ2-1; cdr3_aa: CASSQDWLAGVEQFF; cdr3_nt: TGCGCCAGCAGCCAAGATTGGCTAGCGGGAGTGGAGCAGTTCTTC
clone_size: -; d_call: TRBD2; v_call: TRBV4-1; j_call: TRBJ2-3; cdr3_aa: CASSFEGTSGASSTDTQYF; cdr3_nt: TGCGCCAGCAGCTTTGAGGGGACTAGCGGGGCCTCTAGCACAGATACGCAGTATTTT